What follows describes a single T cell receptor beta chain. Its antigen is undetermined. This record comes from a study of human T cells and chemical hapten exposure. Study-level background: Across its 20 to 30 weeks, the study gave patients weekly diphenylcyclopropenone doses to the scalp.

The study's findings and limits: There was alopecia in the donors, so their immune response may differ from that of healthy people.

Individual cDNA molecules received unique molecular identifiers in the library. TCRdb ran MiXCR on the RACE reads and lists one entry per CDR3 protein. The sample includes about 94,000 distinct CDR3 sequences, 7% to 10% of them seen just once. Time point of the sample: patch test 2, 6 weeks after DPC sensitization. Treatment noted: therapeutic diphenylcyclopropenone sensitization with weekly scalp DPC. The donor pool consisted of alopecia patients aged 18 to 70 years, considered suitable for DPC. The CDR3 covers 15 residues. Germline V lookup: CDR1 MDHEN, CDR2 SYDVKM. Trimming cost V 5 bases and J 1 base, with 14 bases left between them.

This TCR was recovered from a woman between 40 and 55 years old with alopecia areata. Some clones in this sample may be carry-over from other donors' samples. V and J are TRBV28 and TRBJ2-5; no firm D call. The material was whole blood, obtained in connection with sensitization to the hapten diphenylcyclopropenone (DPC). CDR3 loop: CASSRASNLQETQYF. In DNA, the CDR3 is TGTGCCAGCAGTCGAGCCTCGAACCTCCAAGAGACCCAGTACTTC. Full variable domain (remainder filled in from reference TRBV28 and TRBJ2-5): DVKVTQSSRYLVKRTGEKVFLECVQDMDHENMFWYRQDPGLGLRLIYFSYDVKMKEKGDIPEGYSVSREKKERFSLILESASTNQTSMYLCASSRASNLQETQYFGPGTRLLVL.